This T cell receptor (beta chain) originates from a study of CD8 T cells in Susac syndrome. With random hexamers, about 0.5 to 1 ug RNA was reverse transcribed. TCRdb ran MiXCR on the immunoSEQ multiplex PCR reads and lists one entry per CDR3 protein. The repertoire includes some 200,000 distinct CDR3 sequences, around nine tenths of them detected once, and over 0.1% sits in the top ten. The CDR3 consists of 17 residues. CDR1 is LGHNA, CDR2 YSLEER, per germline. V was pared by 3 bases and J by 9 bases, with 12 bases of the junction left unmatched. Material: CD8+ T cells from PBMCs. The chain is built from TRBV4-3 and TRBJ2-1, with 12 nucleotides matching TRBD2. This receptor was obtained from a human donor with multiple sclerosis. The DNA for the CDR3 is TGCGCCAGCAGCCATTACGGGACTAGCGGGTATGTGGGTGAGCAGTTCTTC. Translated, it gives CASSHYGTSGYVGEQFF.